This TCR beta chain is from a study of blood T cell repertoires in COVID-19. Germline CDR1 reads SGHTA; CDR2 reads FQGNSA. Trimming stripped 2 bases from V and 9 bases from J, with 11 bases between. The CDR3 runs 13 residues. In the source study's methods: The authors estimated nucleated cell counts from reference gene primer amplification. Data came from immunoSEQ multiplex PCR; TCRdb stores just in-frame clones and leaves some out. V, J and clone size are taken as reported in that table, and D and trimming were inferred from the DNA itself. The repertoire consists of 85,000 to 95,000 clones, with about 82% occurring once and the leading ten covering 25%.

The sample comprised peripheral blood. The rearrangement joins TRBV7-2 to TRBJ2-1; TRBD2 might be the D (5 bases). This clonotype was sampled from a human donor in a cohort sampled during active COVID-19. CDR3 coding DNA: TGTGCCAGCAGCTTATCTCCTAGCAGTGAGCAGTTCTTC. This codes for CASSLSPSSEQFF.